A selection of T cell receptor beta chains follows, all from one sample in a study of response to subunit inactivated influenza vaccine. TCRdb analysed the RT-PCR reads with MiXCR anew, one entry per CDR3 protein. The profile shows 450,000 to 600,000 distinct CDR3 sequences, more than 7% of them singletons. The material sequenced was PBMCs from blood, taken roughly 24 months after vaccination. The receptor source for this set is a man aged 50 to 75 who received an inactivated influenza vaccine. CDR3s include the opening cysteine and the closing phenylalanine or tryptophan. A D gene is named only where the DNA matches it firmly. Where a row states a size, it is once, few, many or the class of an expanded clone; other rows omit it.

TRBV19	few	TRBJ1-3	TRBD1	TGTGCCAGTACCAACCTCAGGACAGGGAAGAGCTCTGGAAACACCATATATTTT	CASTNLRTGKSSGNTIYF
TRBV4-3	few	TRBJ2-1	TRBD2	TGCGCCAGCAGCCAAGCATCTCTAGCGGGAGATAGGCCCTCCTACAATGAGCAGTTCTTC	CASSQASLAGDRPSYNEQFF
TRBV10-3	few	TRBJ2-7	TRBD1	TGTGCCATCAGTGAGTCGGGGACAGGACGCGAGCAGTACTTC	CAISESGTGREQYF
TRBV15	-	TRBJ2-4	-	TGTGCCACCAGCAGAGGACAACAGGGGGGGAACATTCAGTACTTC	CATSRGQQGGNIQYF
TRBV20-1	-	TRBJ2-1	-	TGCAGTGCTTGGGGTAGCGGGACAGGATTCAATGAGCAGTTCTTC	CSAWGSGTGFNEQFF
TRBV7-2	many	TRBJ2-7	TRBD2	TGTGCCAGCAGCTTAAGTCTAGCGGCGCACGAGCAGTACTTC	CASSLSLAAHEQYF
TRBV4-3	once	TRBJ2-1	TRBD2	TGCGCCAGCAGCCAAGGCCCTAGCGGGAGAGTGGGTGAGCAGTTCTTC	CASSQGPSGRVGEQFF
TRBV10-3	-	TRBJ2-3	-	TGTGCCATCAGTGAGTCAGCAGGGGAGCATAGATTTGGCACAGATACGCAGTATTTT	CAISESAGEHRFGTDTQYF
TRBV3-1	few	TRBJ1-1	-	TGTGCCAGCAGCCAAAGCTCGAGGAGAAACACTGAAGCTTTCTTT	CASSQSSRRNTEAFF
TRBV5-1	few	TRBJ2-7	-	TGCGCCAGCAGCTTGCAGGGGGGATACTACGAGCAGTACTTC	CASSLQGGYYEQYF
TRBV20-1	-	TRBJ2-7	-	TGCAGTGCTAGCCTCCCTGTGGGTTTGCCGCAGTACTTC	CSASLPVGLPQYF
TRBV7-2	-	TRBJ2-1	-	TGTGCCAGCAGCACGCGGCCAGTAGGTCAGGGATTGAATGAGCAGTTCTTC	CASSTRPVGQGLNEQFF
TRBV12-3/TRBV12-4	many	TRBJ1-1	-	TGTGCCAGCAGCCCCGGAGCTTTCTTT	CASSPGAFF
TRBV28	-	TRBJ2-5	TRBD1	TGTGCCAGCAGTTACGACAGGGTTGGAGAGACCCAGTACTTC	CASSYDRVGETQYF
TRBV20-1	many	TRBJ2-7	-	TGCAGTGCTAGAGGTCAGGGGGGCTACGAGCAGTACTTC	CSARGQGGYEQYF
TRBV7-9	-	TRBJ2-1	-	-	CASSLVAGGNREQCF
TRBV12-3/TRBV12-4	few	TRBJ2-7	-	TGTGCCAGCAGGCCGGACATGGTGTCCTACGAGCAGTACTTC	CASRPDMVSYEQYF
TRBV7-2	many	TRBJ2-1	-	TGTGCCAGCAGCCTCGGGGCCAACCTAGGGAATGAGCAGTTCTTC	CASSLGANLGNEQFF
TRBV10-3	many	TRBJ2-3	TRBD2	TGTGCCATCAGTGAAGCGGGAGGGAGTCAATATACGCAGTATTTT	CAISEAGGSQYTQYF
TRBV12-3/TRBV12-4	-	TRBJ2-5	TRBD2	TGTGCCAGCACCCTACCCGGGGGGGAGACCCAGTACTTC	CASTLPGGETQYF
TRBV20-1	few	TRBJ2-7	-	TGCAGTGCTAGATACAGGCCAGAGTACGAGCAGTACTTC	CSARYRPEYEQYF
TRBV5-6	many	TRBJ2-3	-	TGTGCCAGCAGCTTGGATTACACAGATACGCAGTATTTT	CASSLDYTDTQYF
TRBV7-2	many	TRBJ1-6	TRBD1	TGTGCCAGCAGTGTGGACAGGGGTTCACCCCTCCACTTT	CASSVDRGSPLHF
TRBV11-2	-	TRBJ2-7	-	TGTGCCAGCAGCCCCCTGTGGGGAGTCAACGAGCAGTACTTC	CASSPLWGVNEQYF
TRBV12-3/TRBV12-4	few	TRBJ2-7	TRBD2	TGTGCCAGCAGTTTTAGTACTAGCGGGAGTGATGAGCAGTACTTC	CASSFSTSGSDEQYF
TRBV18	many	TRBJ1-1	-	TGTGCCAGCTCACCAACAGAGAACACTGAAGCTTTCTTT	CASSPTENTEAFF
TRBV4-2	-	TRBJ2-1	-	TGTGCCAGCAGCCAAGAAAGAGTTTCTGATGAGCAGTTCTTC	CASSQERVSDEQFF
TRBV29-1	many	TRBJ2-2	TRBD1	TGCAGCGTTGTTACAGGGGGGCTGAACACCGGGGAGCTGTTTTTT	CSVVTGGLNTGELFF
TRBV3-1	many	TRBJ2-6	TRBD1	TGTGCCAGCAGCCTCCACCCTAGAGGACAGGGTTGGGCCAACGTCCTGACTTTC	CASSLHPRGQGWANVLTF
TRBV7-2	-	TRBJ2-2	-	TGTGCCAGCAGCTTCTATCTTTCCACCGGGGAGCTGTTTTTT	CASSFYLSTGELFF
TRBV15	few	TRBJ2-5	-	TGTGCCACCAGCAGAGATGGAGAGACCCAGTACTTC	CATSRDGETQYF
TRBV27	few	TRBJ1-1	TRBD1	TGTGCCAGCAGTCGGGGACAGAATGAAGCTTTCTTT	CASSRGQNEAFF
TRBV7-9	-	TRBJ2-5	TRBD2	TGTGCCAGCAGCTTCGGCCGGGGGGGCCCAGAGACCCAGTACTTC	CASSFGRGGPETQYF
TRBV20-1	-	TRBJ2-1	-	TGCAGTGCTAGTTCATTCTCCTACAATGAGCAGTTCTTC	CSASSFSYNEQFF
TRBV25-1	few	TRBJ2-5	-	TGTGCCAGCAGTGAAGGGGCTAACCCACCCTGGCCCCAGTACTTC	CASSEGANPPWPQYF
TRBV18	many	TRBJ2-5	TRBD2	TGTGCCAGCTCACGGACTAGGGAAGAGACCCAGTACTTC	CASSRTREETQYF
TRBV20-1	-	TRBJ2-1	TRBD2	TGCAGTGCTATTACGCAGCGGGGATCCCTTTATGAGTTCTTC	CSAITQRGSLYEFF
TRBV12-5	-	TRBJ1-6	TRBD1	TGTGCTTCTACCGGGACAGGGATTTCTAATTCACCCCTCCACTTT	CASTGTGISNSPLHF
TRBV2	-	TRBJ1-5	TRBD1	TGTGCCAGCAGTGGGACAGGAATTAATCAGCCCCAGCATTTT	CASSGTGINQPQHF
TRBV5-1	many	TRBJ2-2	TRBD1	TGCGCCAGCAGCTTCCTTTCGACAGGGTTCGGTTCCGGGGAGCTGTTTTTT	CASSFLSTGFGSGELFF
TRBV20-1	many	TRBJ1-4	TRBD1	TGCAGTGCCGAAGGACAGGATTCTAATGAAAAACTGTTTTTT	CSAEGQDSNEKLFF
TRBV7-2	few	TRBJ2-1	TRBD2	TGTGCCAGCAGCTTATCGCCTAGCGGGAATGAGGGTGAGCAGTTCTTC	CASSLSPSGNEGEQFF
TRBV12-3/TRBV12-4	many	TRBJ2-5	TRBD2	TGTGCCAGCAGTTTAAGCGGGGGGGAGACCCAGTACTTC	CASSLSGGETQYF
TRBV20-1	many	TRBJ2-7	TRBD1	TGCAGTGCTACCCGACAGGGCCCCGAGCAGTACTTC	CSATRQGPEQYF
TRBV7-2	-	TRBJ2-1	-	TGTGCCAGCAGCTTAGTTTGGCGGAATGAGCAGTTCTTC	CASSLVWRNEQFF
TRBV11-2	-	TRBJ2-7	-	TGTGCCAGCAGCCACGGATTCCCCGACAATACTCCGGACGAGCAGTACTTC	CASSHGFPDNTPDEQYF
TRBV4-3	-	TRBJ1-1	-	TGCGCCAGCAGCCAAGATCCCAGGGACACTGAAGCTTTCTTT	CASSQDPRDTEAFF
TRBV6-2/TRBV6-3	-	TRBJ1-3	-	TGTGCCAGCAGCTGGGACGCGAGAAACACCATATATTTT	CASSWDARNTIYF
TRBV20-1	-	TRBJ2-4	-	TGCAGTGCTAGAGGGAGTGACGGGAGTGGGGTGATGGGGGCCAAAAACATTCAGTACTTC	CSARGSDGSGVMGAKNIQYF
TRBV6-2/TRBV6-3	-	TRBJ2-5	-	TGTGCCAGCAGTTACTCCACGGCGAAAGAGACCCAGTACTTC	CASSYSTAKETQYF
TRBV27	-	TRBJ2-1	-	TGTGCCAGCAGTTTAAATCAGTTCAATGAGCAGTTCTTC	CASSLNQFNEQFF
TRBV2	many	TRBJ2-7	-	TGTGCCAGCAACCCCTCCTGGGGTCGTTACGAGCAGTACTTC	CASNPSWGRYEQYF
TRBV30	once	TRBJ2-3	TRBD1	TGTGCCTGGAGTACCCCTGGCGACAGGGGCACAGATACGCAGTATTTT	CAWSTPGDRGTDTQYF
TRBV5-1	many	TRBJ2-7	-	TGCGCCAGCAGCTCACCGGGCCCAACCTACGAGCAGTACTTC	CASSSPGPTYEQYF
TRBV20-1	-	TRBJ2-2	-	TGCAGTGCCCAGATGGGGGGGGCGAGGACCGGGGAGCTGTTTTTT	CSAQMGGARTGELFF
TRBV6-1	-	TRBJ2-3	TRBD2	TGTGCCAGCAGCCCCGGAGTAGCGGGCCACACAGATACGCAGTATTTT	CASSPGVAGHTDTQYF